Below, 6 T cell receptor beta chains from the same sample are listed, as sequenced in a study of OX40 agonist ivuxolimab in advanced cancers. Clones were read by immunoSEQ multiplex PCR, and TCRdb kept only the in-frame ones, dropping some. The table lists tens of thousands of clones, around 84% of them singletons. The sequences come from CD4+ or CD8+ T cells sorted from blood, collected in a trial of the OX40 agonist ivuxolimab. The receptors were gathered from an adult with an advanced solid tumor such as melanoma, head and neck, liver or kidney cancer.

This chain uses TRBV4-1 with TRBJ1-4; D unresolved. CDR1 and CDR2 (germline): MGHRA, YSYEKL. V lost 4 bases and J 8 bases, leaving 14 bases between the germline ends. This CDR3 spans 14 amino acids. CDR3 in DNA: TGCGCCAGCAGCCTTACGATAACTGGGGAAAAACTGTTTTTT. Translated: CASSLTITGEKLFF.

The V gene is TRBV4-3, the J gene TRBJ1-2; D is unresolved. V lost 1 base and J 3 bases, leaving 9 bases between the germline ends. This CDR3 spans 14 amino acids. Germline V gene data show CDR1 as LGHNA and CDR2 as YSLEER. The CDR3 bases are TGCGCCAGCAGCCAAGGTCGGCAGTACTATGGCTACACCTTC. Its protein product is CASSQGRQYYGYTF.

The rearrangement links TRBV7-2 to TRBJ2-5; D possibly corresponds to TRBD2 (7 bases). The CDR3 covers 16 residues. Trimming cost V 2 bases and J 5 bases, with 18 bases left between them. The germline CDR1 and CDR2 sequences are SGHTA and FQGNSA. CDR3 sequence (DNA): TGTGCCAGCAGCTTATTAGGGGGGGTCATAGGTGAGACCCAGTACTTC. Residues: CASSLLGGVIGETQYF.

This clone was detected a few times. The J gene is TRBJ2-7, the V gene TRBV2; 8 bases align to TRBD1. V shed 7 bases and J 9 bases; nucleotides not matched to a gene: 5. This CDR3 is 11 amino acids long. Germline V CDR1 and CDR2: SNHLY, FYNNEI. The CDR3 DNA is TGTGCCAGCACGGACAGGGCAGGGCAGTACTTC. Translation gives CASTDRAGQYF.

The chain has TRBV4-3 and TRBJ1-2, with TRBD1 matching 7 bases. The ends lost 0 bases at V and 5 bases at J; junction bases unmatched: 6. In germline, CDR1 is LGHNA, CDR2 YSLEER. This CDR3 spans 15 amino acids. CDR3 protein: CASSQDPGGVYGYTF. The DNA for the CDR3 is TGCGCCAGCAGCCAAGATCCAGGGGGAGTGTATGGCTACACCTTC.

CDR3 bases: TGTGCCAGCAGCCCGAGTTTGGACAGGAACACCGGGGAGCTGTTTTTT. Its translation is CASSPSLDRNTGELFF. The chain combines TRBV4-2 with TRBJ2-2; D is possibly TRBD1 (6 bases). Per germline, CDR1 LGHNA and CDR2 YNFKEQ. This CDR3 is 16 amino acids long. Trimming shortened V by 4 bases and J by 1 base, and 13 bases separated the two germline ends.